The 17 T cell receptor beta chains listed next were all sequenced from one sample in a study of siplizumab effects on memory and regulatory T cells. Assay: immunoSEQ multiplex PCR; the TCRdb copy retains only in-frame clones and omits some. The sample carries fewer than 70,000 clones, 80% to 90% recorded once. The specimen sequenced was Tregs sorted from blood. These receptor sequences come from a human donor in good health.

The V and J genes are TRBV6-1 and TRBJ2-7, with unresolved D. V was trimmed by 0 bases and J by 6 bases, leaving 15 bases between them. The CDR3 extends over 15 amino acids. CDR1 and CDR2 (germline): MNHNS, SASEGT. The CDR3 nucleotides read TGTGCCAGCAGTGAAGCGCTTGTTCCAGGCTTCGAGCAGTACTTC. Protein product: CASSEALVPGFEQYF.

As to this clone: This sample includes further DNA sequences coding for the same CDR3. The rearrangement uses TRBV27 and TRBJ2-1; D ambiguous. Germline assignment: CDR1 MNHEY and CDR2 SMNVEV (reference sequence). The ends were cut back, 3 bases at V and 1 base at J, with 7 bases in the middle. This CDR3 spans 14 amino acids. This CDR3 is CASSLGLSYNEQFF. CDR3 DNA: TGTGCCAGCAGTTTGGGGTTGTCCTACAATGAGCAGTTCTTC.

The rearrangement links TRBV30 to TRBJ2-2; D unresolved. This CDR3 has 11 residues. CDR1 GTSNPN and CDR2 SVGIG come from the germline V gene (reference sequence). V was cut by 4 bases and J by 5 bases, with 5 bases left in between. CDR3 coding DNA: TGTGCCTGGACCTCTACCGGGGAGCTGTTTTTT. Residues: CAWTSTGELFF.

The gene calls are TRBV7-2 and TRBJ2-1; 13 bases are a match to TRBD2. This CDR3 is 16 amino acids long. Looked up from germline, CDR1 is SGHTA and CDR2 is FQGNSA. The V gene end was trimmed by 3 bases and the J gene end by 8 bases; junction bases not matched to a gene: 7. In nucleotides, the CDR3 is TGTGCCAGCAGCTTGGGGGGACTAGCGGGAAGCCATGAGCAGTTCTTC. Encoded protein: CASSLGGLAGSHEQFF.

The chain employs TRBV7-3 and TRBJ1-5; D remains ambiguous. Per the germline V gene, CDR1 is SGHTA and CDR2 is FQGTGA. This CDR3 is 14 amino acids long. The ends were cut back, 2 bases at V and 6 bases at J, with 11 bases in the middle. The CDR3, as DNA: TGTGCCAGCAGCTTAGGCGGGTTGGGTCAGCCCCAGCATTTT. Translated, it gives CASSLGGLGQPQHF.

The rearrangement joins TRBV7-3 to TRBJ2-1, with a weak D call TRBD2 (6 bases). Germline-derived CDR1 and CDR2 are SGHTA and FQGTGA. The V and J ends lost 0 bases and 7 bases respectively, with 7 bases between them. This CDR3 region has 13 residues. The CDR3 sequence: CASSLTRGNEQFF. DNA for the CDR3: TGTGCCAGCAGCTTAACTCGGGGGAATGAGCAGTTCTTC.

V and J are TRBV6-1 and TRBJ1-1; D uncertain. This CDR3 contains 14 residues. Looked up from germline, CDR1 is MNHNS and CDR2 is SASEGT. Trimming took 4 bases from V and 4 from J, leaving 13 bases between them. Written as DNA, the CDR3 is TGTGCCAGCAGTGTACAAAGGGTTGGCACTGAAGCTTTCTTT. Protein product: CASSVQRVGTEAFF.

The V call is TRBV28, the J call TRBJ1-1, with D perhaps matching TRBD1 (6 bases). Trimming removed 4 bases at V and 0 bases at J, with 9 bases between. The germline V gene encodes CDR1 MDHEN and CDR2 SYDVKM. CDR3 length: 14 amino acids. The CDR3 is CASSSDSMNTEAFF. The CDR3 nucleotides read TGTGCCAGCAGTTCGGACAGCATGAACACTGAAGCTTTCTTT.

CDR3 loop: CASSTIGQGGNTIYF. DNA of the CDR3: TGTGCCAGCAGTACTATCGGACAGGGGGGAAACACCATATATTTT. The chain recombines TRBV6-5 with TRBJ1-3; the match to TRBD1 covers 9 bases. CDR1 is MNHEY, CDR2 SVGAGI, per germline. The length of the CDR3 is 15 residues. Trimming at V came to 5 bases and at J to 4 bases, leaving 6 bases not matched to a gene.

The chain recombines TRBV19 with TRBJ2-3; D not certain. Germline V gene lookup returns CDR1 LNHDA and CDR2 SQIVND (reference sequence). V gave up 4 bases and J gave up 4 bases, with 3 bases separating them. This CDR3 contains 11 residues. Here the CDR3 DNA reads TGTGCCAGTAGTAGCCCAGATACGCAGTATTTT. This gives the protein CASSSPDTQYF.

This chain joins TRBV10-3 and TRBJ2-1, with 9 positions matching TRBD2. Per the germline V gene, CDR1 is ENHRY and CDR2 is SYGVKD. Trimming cost V 9 bases and J 5 bases; bases outside gene matches: 5. The CDR3 totals 13 residues. The DNA of the CDR3 is TGTGCCATTAGCGGGAGTTGGGACAATGAGCAGTTCTTC. It yields the protein CAISGSWDNEQFF.

The genes are TRBV15 and TRBJ2-7, with TRBD1 matching over 8 bases. Germline values: CDR1 LNHNV, CDR2 YYDKDF (reference sequence). This CDR3 contains 14 residues. Trimming removed 1 base from V and 4 bases from J; junction bases left unmatched: 3. The CDR3 nucleotides are TGTGCCACCAGCAGAGGCCAGGGGGCTTACGAGCAGTACTTC. Encoded protein: CATSRGQGAYEQYF.

With respect to this clone: At the DNA level, this CDR3 is encoded by other sequences in the same sample as well. CDR3 loop: CASSHTDTQYF. CDR3 coding DNA: TGTGCCAGCAGCCACACAGATACGCAGTATTTT. The gene calls are TRBV6-5 and TRBJ2-3; D not resolved. This CDR3 comprises 11 residues. Trimming cost V 6 bases and J 2 bases, with 3 bases left between them. Per germline, CDR1 MNHEY and CDR2 SVGAGI.

J is TRBJ2-3 and V is TRBV11-3; D may correspond to TRBD1 or TRBD2 (6 bases each). Trimming left V 5 bases short and J 1 base short, with 13 bases between. Germline assignment: CDR1 SGHNT and CDR2 YENEEA. This CDR3 comprises 15 residues. The CDR3 is CASSRRGERTDTQYF. The CDR3 nucleotides are TGTGCCAGCAGCCGGAGGGGGGAGCGCACAGATACGCAGTATTTT.

The J gene is TRBJ1-2, the V gene TRBV6-1; 7 nucleotides match TRBD1. Trimming cost V 2 bases and J 11 bases; bases outside gene matches: 8. The CDR3 is made up of 13 amino acids. Germline V lookup: CDR1 MNHNS, CDR2 SASEGT. The CDR3 nucleotides read TGTGCCAGCAGTGAATCTACGACAGGGTTGTACACCTTC. Amino acids: CASSESTTGLYTF.

The chain is built from TRBV5-4 and TRBJ2-2, with 9 bases lining up with TRBD2. The V gene's germline CDR1 is SGHNT and CDR2 YYREEE (reference sequence). The trim removed 6 bases at V and 4 bases at J, leaving 4 bases unmatched. CDR3 length: 14 residues. The CDR3, as DNA: TGTGCCAGCAAAGCGGGAGGTATCACCGGGGAGCTGTTTTTT. The encoded protein is CASKAGGITGELFF. Using reference TRBV5-4 and TRBJ2-2 for the parts outside the CDR3, the full variable domain is ETGVTQSPTHLIKTRGQQVTLRCSSQSGHNTVSWYQQALGQGPQFIFQYYREEENGRGNFPPRFSGLQFPNYSSELNVNALELDDSALYLCASKAGGITGELFFGEGSRLTVL.

V is TRBV5-6 and J is TRBJ2-3, with 7 bases aligning to TRBD2. The CDR3 is 14 amino acids. Germline values: CDR1 SGHDT, CDR2 YYEEEE. After removal of 6 bases from V and 5 bases from J, the junction contained 9 bases not matched to a gene. The CDR3 loop is CASMPAGVVDTQYF. DNA for the CDR3: TGTGCCAGCATGCCGGCGGGAGTTGTAGATACGCAGTATTTT.